The source of this T cell receptor beta chain is a study of Graves' ophthalmopathy and Graves' hyperthyroidism. This clonotype was counted at least ten times. Researchers took RNA transcripts and amplified TCR beta CDR3 regions from them. In the first round, RT-PCR was carried out with HTBI primers, and a multiplex PCR formed the second round. TCRdb re-analysed the multiplex PCR reads in MiXCR, keeping a single row per CDR3 protein. The sample lists about 180,000 distinct CDR3 sequences; more than 30% were seen once. Looked up from germline, CDR1 is MDHEN and CDR2 is SYDVKM. This CDR3 contains 13 residues. V was trimmed by 10 bases and J by 7 bases, leaving 14 bases between them.

The receptor was derived from a woman aged 40 to 49 with Graves' ophthalmopathy. The chain is built from TRBV28 and TRBJ1-6; D not certain. The sequencing sample was made of peripheral blood. The CDR3 reads CAISPAVNSPLHF. Written as DNA, the CDR3 is TGTGCCATTTCCCCGGCAGTCAATTCACCCCTCCACTTT.